The 10 T cell receptor beta chains below all came from one sample that was sequenced in a study of blood T cell repertoires in COVID-19. The data were produced by immunoSEQ multiplex PCR, yet TCRdb's version contains in-frame clones alone and is incomplete. This sample has 120,000 or so clones, with around three quarters found just once. The material sequenced was peripheral blood. The receptors derive from a man aged 55 to 70 with active or convalescent COVID-19.

The rearrangement joins TRBV24-1 to TRBJ1-5, with D hard to call. The CDR3 is 14 residues long. CDR1 and CDR2 (germline): KGHDR, SFDVKD. V gave up 3 bases and J gave up 5 bases, with 10 bases separating them. CDR3 region: CATSDEGDDQPQHF. The DNA for the CDR3 is TGTGCCACCAGTGATGAGGGAGACGATCAGCCCCAGCATTTT.

The chain recombines TRBV28 with TRBJ2-3; the match to TRBD2 covers 7 bases. The V and J ends lost 5 bases and 2 bases, in that order; junction bases with no gene match: 7. The CDR3 loop spans 15 amino acids. CDR1 and CDR2 (germline): MDHEN, SYDVKM. CDR3 loop: CASSPLGGFTDTQYF. CDR3 coding DNA: TGTGCCAGCAGTCCCCTGGGGGGGTTCACAGATACGCAGTATTTT. Full variable domain (remainder filled in from reference TRBV28 and TRBJ2-3): DVKVTQSSRYLVKRTGEKVFLECVQDMDHENMFWYRQDPGLGLRLIYFSYDVKMKEKGDIPEGYSVSREKKERFSLILESASTNQTSMYLCASSPLGGFTDTQYFGPGTRLTVL.

The J gene is TRBJ1-1, the V gene TRBV28; possible D gene TRBD1, 6 bases. V was pared by 8 bases and J by 3 bases, with 13 bases between. Germline V gene sequence: CDR1 MDHEN, CDR2 SYDVKM. The CDR3 has 13 amino acids. CDR3 sequence (DNA): TGTGCCAGCCGGGAGGGGGGTTACACTGAAGCTTTCTTT. It translates to CASREGGYTEAFF. Complete variable domain (other parts from reference TRBV28 and TRBJ1-1): DVKVTQSSRYLVKRTGEKVFLECVQDMDHENMFWYRQDPGLGLRLIYFSYDVKMKEKGDIPEGYSVSREKKERFSLILESASTNQTSMYLCASREGGYTEAFFGQGTRLTVV.

The rearrangement links TRBV12-3 or TRBV12-4 to TRBJ1-2, with a tentative D call TRBD1 (5 bases). This CDR3 has 13 amino acids. Trimming removed 4 bases at V and 9 bases at J, with 15 bases between. The DNA of the CDR3 is TGTGCCAGCAGTTGGCGGGGTGGGACGAGCTACACCTTC. Amino acids: CASSWRGGTSYTF.

The gene calls are TRBV6-2 or TRBV6-3 and TRBJ2-1, with TRBD2 as a possible D gene (6 bases). The V gene lost 6 bases and the J gene lost 8 bases, with 20 bases spanning the gap. This CDR3 region has 15 residues. Germline V gene data show CDR1 as MNHEY and CDR2 as SVGEGT. The CDR3 is CASSRSGGRRDEQFF. The CDR3 coding sequence is TGTGCCAGCAGCAGGTCGGGTGGGAGGAGGGATGAGCAGTTCTTC.

V usage is TRBV7-6 and J usage is TRBJ2-2; D is unresolved. Germline assignment: CDR1 SGHVS and CDR2 FNYEAQ. The CDR3 length is 15 residues. Between the trimmed V and J ends, which lost 1 base and 6 bases, there was a span of 12 bases. This CDR3 reads CASSLDFSRAGELFF. DNA of the CDR3: TGTGCCAGCAGCTTAGATTTTTCCCGAGCCGGGGAGCTGTTTTTT.

This clone was recorded once. The chain carries TRBV7-9 and TRBJ1-1; the D is unclear. The V gene lost 8 bases and the J gene lost 4 bases, with 14 bases spanning the gap. This CDR3 has 13 residues. Germline CDR1 reads SEHNR; CDR2 reads FQNEAQ (reference sequence). The CDR3 bases are TGTGCCAGCCTTTTCCAAGGAGGCACTGAAGCTTTCTTT. Encoded protein: CASLFQGGTEAFF.

This chain uses TRBV10-2 with TRBJ2-3; no firm D call. The CDR3 extends over 14 amino acids. Trimming took 6 bases from V and 0 from J, leaving 10 bases between them. Per germline, CDR1 WSHSY and CDR2 SAAADI. The CDR3 region has the DNA TGCGCCAGCAGGAGTCTTACTAGCACAGATACGCAGTATTTT. Encoded protein: CASRSLTSTDTQYF.

The chain combines TRBV16 with TRBJ2-7, with TRBD1 matching 9 bases. J was trimmed by 5 bases and V by 4 bases; bases with no gene match: 12. The germline V gene encodes CDR1 KGHSY and CDR2 FQNENV. The CDR3 contains 16 residues. In DNA, the CDR3 is TGTGCCAGCAGCCTTATCGGTCGGGACAGGGAGAACGAGCAGTACTTC. Translation: CASSLIGRDRENEQYF.

The rearrangement joins TRBV3-1 (or the pseudogene TRBV3-2) to TRBJ2-6; D remains ambiguous. The CDR3 length is 15 residues. Germline CDR1 LGHDT, CDR2 YNNKEL (reference sequence). Trimming cost V 0 bases and J 0 bases, with 3 bases left between them. As DNA, the CDR3 is TGTGCCAGCAGCCAAGATCGCTCTGGGGCCAACGTCCTGACTTTC. Its translation: CASSQDRSGANVLTF.